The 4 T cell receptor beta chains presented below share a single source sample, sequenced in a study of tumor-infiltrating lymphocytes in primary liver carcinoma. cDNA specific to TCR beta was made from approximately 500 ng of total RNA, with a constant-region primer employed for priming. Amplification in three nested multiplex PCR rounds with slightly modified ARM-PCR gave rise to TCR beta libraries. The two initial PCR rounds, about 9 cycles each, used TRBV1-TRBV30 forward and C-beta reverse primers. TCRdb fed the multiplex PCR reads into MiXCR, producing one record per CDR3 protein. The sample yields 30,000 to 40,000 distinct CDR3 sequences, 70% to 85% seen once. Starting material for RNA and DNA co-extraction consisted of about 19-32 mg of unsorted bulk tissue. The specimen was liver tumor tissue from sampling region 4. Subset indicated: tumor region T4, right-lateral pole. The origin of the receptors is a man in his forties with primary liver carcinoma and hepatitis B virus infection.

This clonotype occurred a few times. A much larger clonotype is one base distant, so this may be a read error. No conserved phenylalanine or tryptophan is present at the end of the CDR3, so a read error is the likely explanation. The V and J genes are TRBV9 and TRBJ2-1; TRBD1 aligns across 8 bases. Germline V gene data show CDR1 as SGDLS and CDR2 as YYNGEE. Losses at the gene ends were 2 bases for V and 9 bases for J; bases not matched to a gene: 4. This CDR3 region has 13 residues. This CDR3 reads CASSVTGASEQFL. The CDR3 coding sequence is TGTGCCAGCAGCGTGACAGGGGCTAGTGAGCAGTTCCTC.

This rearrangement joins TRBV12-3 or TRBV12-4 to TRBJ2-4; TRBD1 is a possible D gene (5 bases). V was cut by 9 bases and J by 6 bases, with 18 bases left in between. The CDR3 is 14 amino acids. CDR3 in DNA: TGTGCCAGTAGACCCTTAGGGGAAGGAAACATTCAGTACTTC. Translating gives CASRPLGEGNIQYF.

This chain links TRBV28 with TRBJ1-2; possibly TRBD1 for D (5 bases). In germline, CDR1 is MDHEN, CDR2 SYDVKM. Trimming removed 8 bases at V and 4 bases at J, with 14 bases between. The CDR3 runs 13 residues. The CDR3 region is CASSPTDSYGYTF. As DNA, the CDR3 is TGTGCCAGCTCGCCGACCGACAGCTATGGCTACACCTTC.

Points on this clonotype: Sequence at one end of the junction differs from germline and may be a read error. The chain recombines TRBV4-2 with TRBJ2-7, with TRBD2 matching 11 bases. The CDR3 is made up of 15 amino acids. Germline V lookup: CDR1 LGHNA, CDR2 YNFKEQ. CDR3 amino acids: CTSSLDSGRDNEQYF. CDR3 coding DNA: TGTACCAGCAGCCTAGATAGCGGGAGGGATAACGAGCAGTACTTC.